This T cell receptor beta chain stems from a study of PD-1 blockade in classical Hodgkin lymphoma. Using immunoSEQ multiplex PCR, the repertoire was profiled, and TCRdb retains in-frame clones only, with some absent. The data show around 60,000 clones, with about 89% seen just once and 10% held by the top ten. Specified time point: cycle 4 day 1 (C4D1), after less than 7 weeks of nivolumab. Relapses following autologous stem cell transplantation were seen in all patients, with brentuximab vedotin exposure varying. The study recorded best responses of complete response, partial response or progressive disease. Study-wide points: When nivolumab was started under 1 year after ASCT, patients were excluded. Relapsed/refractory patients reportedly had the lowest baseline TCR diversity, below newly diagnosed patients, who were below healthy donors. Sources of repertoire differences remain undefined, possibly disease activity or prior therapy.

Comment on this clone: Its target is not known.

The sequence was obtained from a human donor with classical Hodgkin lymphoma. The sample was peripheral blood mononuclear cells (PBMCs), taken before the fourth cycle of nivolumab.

CDR3 nucleotides: TGTGCCAGCAGTGAATTAACAGGGACTGGAAACACCATATATTTT. Amino acid sequence: CASSELTGTGNTIYF. This chain connects TRBV6-1 to TRBJ1-3; possible D gene TRBD1, 6 bases. Germline CDR1 and CDR2: MNHNS and SASEGT. This CDR3 contains 15 residues. Between the trimmed V and J ends, which lost 2 bases and 2 bases, there was a span of 10 bases.